Listed here are 16 T cell receptor beta chains from one sample, sequenced in a study of CD8+ T cells in alopecia areata. RNA, once extracted, was reverse transcribed into cDNA for use as the sequencing template. Profiling relied on immunoSEQ multiplex PCR, and the TCRdb table lists in-frame clones only, not all of them. The sample carries about 200,000 clones, less than 45% recorded once. The treatment denotes: oral pan-JAK inhibitor, 5-10 mg twice daily. The sample consisted of CD4+ T cells sorted from blood, taken at approximately week 31, from a patient treated with tofacitinib. The receptors come from a human donor with alopecia areata.

CDR3 DNA sequence: TGCGCCAGCAGCCAGACAGTAAACTATGGCTACACCTTC. This gives the protein CASSQTVNYGYTF. The chain joins TRBV5-1 to TRBJ1-2, with D maybe TRBD1 (5 bases). With 4 bases removed from V and 2 bases from J, the gap between germline ends came to 9 bases. This CDR3 is built from 13 residues. Germline CDR1 is SGHRS and CDR2 is YFSETQ.

This clone showed up just a few times. The V call is TRBV5-1, the J call TRBJ2-7; D gene uncertain. The CDR3 has 12 amino acids. V lost 2 bases, J lost 2 bases, and 5 bases lay in between. Germline lookup yields CDR1 SGHRS and CDR2 YFSETQ. The CDR3 DNA is TGCGCCAGCAGCTTCAGGCCCTACGAGCAGTACTTC. As protein: CASSFRPYEQYF. Full variable domain (rest looked up from reference TRBV5-1 and TRBJ2-7): KAGVTQTPRYLIKTRGQQVTLSCSPISGHRSVSWYQQTPGQGLQFLFEYFSETQRNKGNFPGRFSGRQFSNSRSEMNVSTLELGDSALYLCASSFRPYEQYFGPGTRLTVT.

This sequence joins TRBV7-9 and TRBJ2-3; D is unresolved. V gave up 7 bases and J gave up 0 bases, with 14 bases separating them. The CDR3 sequence is 15 residues long. Looked up from germline, CDR1 is SEHNR and CDR2 is FQNEAQ (reference sequence). CDR3 loop: CASTSTSISTDTQYF. CDR3 bases: TGTGCCAGCACCTCCACTTCTATTAGCACAGATACGCAGTATTTT.

The chain carries TRBV19 and TRBJ1-1; TRBD1 matches 8 bases. The CDR3 runs to 15 residues. Trimming at V came to 4 bases and at J to 0 bases, leaving 4 bases not matched to a gene. Per the germline V gene, CDR1 is LNHDA and CDR2 is SQIVND (reference sequence). The CDR3 reads CASSTVDRVNTEAFF. CDR3 nucleotides: TGTGCCAGTAGTACCGTGGACAGGGTGAACACTGAAGCTTTCTTT.

The chain has TRBV6-1 and TRBJ2-6; possibly TRBD1 for D (5 bases). The CDR3 runs 14 residues. The germline V gene encodes CDR1 MNHNS and CDR2 SASEGT. The ends were cut back, 7 bases at V and 1 base at J, with 8 bases in the middle. The CDR3 region is CASNRQSGANVLTF. The CDR3 coding sequence is TGTGCCAGCAACCGACAGTCTGGGGCCAACGTCCTGACTTTC.

The V call is TRBV29-1, the J call TRBJ2-2; D gene unclear. V lost 5 bases, J lost 3 bases, and 7 bases lay in between. Germline values: CDR1 SQVTM, CDR2 ANQGSEA. There are 12 residues in the CDR3. The CDR3 DNA reads TGCAGCGTTACGGATTACACCGGGGAGCTGTTTTTT. Its translation: CSVTDYTGELFF.

The chain is built from TRBV19 and TRBJ2-7, with 7 nucleotides matching TRBD1. From germline, CDR1 is LNHDA and CDR2 SQIVND (reference sequence). Unmatched junction bases numbered 7, after V lost 4 bases and J lost 4 bases. The length of the CDR3 is 14 residues. This chain's CDR3 is CASSTAGTEYEQYF. The CDR3 DNA sequence: TGTGCCAGTAGTACAGCCGGGACAGAGTACGAGCAGTACTTC. Complete variable domain (other parts from reference TRBV19 and TRBJ2-7): DGGITQSPKYLFRKEGQNVTLSCEQNLNHDAMYWYRQDPGQGLRLIYYSQIVNDFQKGDIAEGYSVSREKKESFPLTVTSAQKNPTAFYLCASSTAGTEYEQYFGPGTRLTVT.

The genes are TRBV29-1 and TRBJ2-7; possibly TRBD1 for D (6 bases). The V end lost 4 bases, the J end lost 1 base, and 11 bases lay between the germline ends. CDR1 and CDR2 (germline): SQVTM, ANQGSEA. The CDR3 totals 13 residues. The CDR3 DNA is TGCAGCGTTGCTGGGGGCGGGTCCTACGAGCAGTACTTC. Its translation is CSVAGGGSYEQYF.

This clone was detected only a few times. V usage is TRBV9 and J usage is TRBJ2-1; 12 positions match TRBD2. The CDR3 covers 12 residues. The germline V gene has CDR1 SGDLS and CDR2 YYNGEE. Unmatched junction bases numbered 4, after V lost 3 bases and J lost 15 bases. The CDR3 loop reads CASSATSGGTFF. Here the CDR3 DNA reads TGTGCCAGCAGCGCGACTAGCGGGGGTACGTTCTTC.

The gene calls are TRBV6-6 and TRBJ2-1; D gene uncertain. From germline, CDR1 is MNHNY and CDR2 SVGAGI (reference sequence). V dropped 2 bases and J dropped 7 bases, with 3 bases sitting between them. This CDR3 comprises 11 residues. Written as DNA, the CDR3 is TGTGCCAGCAGTTACCGGAATGAGCAGTTCTTC. It translates to CASSYRNEQFF.

V and J are TRBV5-1 and TRBJ2-5, with 8 bases matching TRBD1. This CDR3 is 14 amino acids long. Germline loops: CDR1 SGHRS, CDR2 YFSETQ. J was trimmed by 5 bases and V by 1 base; bases with no gene match: 4. The CDR3 here is CASSLPRGLETQYF. The CDR3 nucleotides are TGCGCCAGCAGCTTGCCCAGGGGGCTGGAGACCCAGTACTTC.

This clone was counted only a few times. The rearrangement joins TRBV15 to TRBJ2-3, with D possibly called TRBD1 or TRBD2 (5 bases each). V was cut by 5 bases and J by 7 bases, with 16 bases left in between. CDR3 length: 14 residues. The germline V gene encodes CDR1 LNHNV and CDR2 YYDKDF (reference sequence). The CDR3 DNA reads TGTGCCACCAGCCGGGGACCCGAAGACAATACGCAGTATTTT. It specifies CATSRGPEDNTQYF.

This chain joins TRBV30 and TRBJ1-2; D uncertain. Germline V gives CDR1 GTSNPN, CDR2 SVGIG (reference sequence). Trimming cost V 5 bases and J 8 bases, with 21 bases left between them. This CDR3 has 14 residues. The CDR3, as DNA: TGTGCCTGGGGCCCTCCCAACCTCGGAGGAGGCTACACCTTC. This codes for CAWGPPNLGGGYTF.

This chain uses TRBV5-1 with TRBJ1-5; D is perhaps TRBD1 (5 bases). Per the germline V gene, CDR1 is SGHRS and CDR2 is YFSETQ. The germline V and J ends were trimmed by 4 bases and 3 bases, with 8 bases remaining between them. The CDR3 is 13 residues long. This CDR3 is CASSTGLNQPQHF. The DNA for the CDR3 is TGCGCCAGCAGCACAGGACTCAATCAGCCCCAGCATTTT.

The genes are TRBV27 and TRBJ1-1, with a tentative D call TRBD1 (5 bases). V gave up 5 bases and J gave up 2 bases, with 15 bases separating them. This CDR3 spans 15 amino acids. Per the germline V gene, CDR1 is MNHEY and CDR2 is SMNVEV (reference sequence). The CDR3 sequence: CASSPMSGTNTEAFF. The CDR3 DNA follows: TGTGCCAGCAGTCCCATGAGTGGGACCAACACTGAAGCTTTCTTT.

In this sample, this clone turned up once. The genes are TRBV5-6 and TRBJ1-2; D is perhaps TRBD1 (5 bases). V lost 4 bases and J lost 1, with 8 bases in between. This CDR3 has 13 residues. Germline V gene sequence: CDR1 SGHDT, CDR2 YYEEEE. The CDR3 sequence is CASSRGINYGYTF. The DNA of the CDR3 is TGTGCCAGCAGCCGGGGGATTAACTATGGCTACACCTTC.